The rows below give T cell receptor beta chains drawn from one sample of a study of radiotherapy plus CTLA-4 blockade in lung cancer. Produced via immunoSEQ multiplex PCR; TCRdb's table is partial and in-frame only. The table lists about 50,000 clones, 70% to 75% of them singletons. Source: peripheral blood, taken from a patient treated with radiotherapy plus ipilimumab. These receptor sequences come from a human donor with non-small cell lung cancer who had a complete response to radiotherapy plus ipilimumab. The CDR3 runs from the conserved cysteine through the conserved F or W. The D gene is left open where the match is weak. Clone size is shown for a subset of rows, as once, few, many or a class of expanded clone.

V gene	D gene	clone size	J gene	CDR3 DNA	CDR3 protein
TRBV10-2	TRBD1	.	TRBJ1-3	TGCGCCAGCAGTGAGTCGTCGACAGGGTCTTCTGGAAACACCATATATTTT	CASSESSTGSSGNTIYF
TRBV19	.	.	TRBJ1-2	TGTGCCAGTAGCCCCCAGGGCAGACCAAATGGCTACACCTTC	CASSPQGRPNGYTF
TRBV2	.	once	TRBJ2-1	TGTGCCAGCAGTAAAGGACAGACCCTCTCCTACAATGAGCAGTTCTTC	CASSKGQTLSYNEQFF
TRBV5-8	TRBD1	.	TRBJ2-1	TGTGCCAGCAGCTACGCCCAGGGGGCGATGGATGAGCAGTTCTTC	CASSYAQGAMDEQFF
TRBV4-1	.	.	TRBJ2-6	TGCGCCAGCAGCCAAGAAACAGGGTTGGGCTCTGGGGCCAACGTCCTGACTTTC	CASSQETGLGSGANVLTF
TRBV7-9	.	.	TRBJ1-6	TGTGCCAGCAGCTCCTCGTGGTCGGGGGGCGGCTCACCCCTCCACTTT	CASSSSWSGGGSPLHF
TRBV7-2	TRBD1	.	TRBJ2-6	TGTGCCAGCAGCCCCGGACAGGGTACAGCCCCTGGGGCCAACGTCCTGACTTTC	CASSPGQGTAPGANVLTF
TRBV9	.	.	TRBJ2-7	TGTGCCAGCAGCGTCATAGGGGGGGCAGGGGAGCAGTACTTC	CASSVIGGAGEQYF
TRBV28	TRBD1	.	TRBJ1-5	TGTGCCAGCAGTAGTCGGACAGGGGGCAAATATCAGCCCCAGCATTTT	CASSSRTGGKYQPQHF
TRBV11-2	.	few	TRBJ2-1	TGTGCCAGCAGCTTGATTAGAGGCTCCTACAATGAGCAGTTCTTC	CASSLIRGSYNEQFF
TRBV7-9	TRBD2	few	TRBJ2-1	TGTGCCAGCAGCCGCAGCGGGGGGGCCACCCATGAGCAGTTCTTC	CASSRSGGATHEQFF
TRBV7-2	TRBD2	.	TRBJ2-5	TGTGCCAGCAGCCCGGGGGGGGCCCAAAATACGGCCCAGTACTTC	CASSPGGAQNTAQYF
TRBV19	TRBD2	.	TRBJ2-7	TGTGCCAGTAGTATAAACCCCGGGACAGCGGGACTAGCGGGAGGTTCCGAGCAGTACTTC	CASSINPGTAGLAGGSEQYF
TRBV7-2	.	few	TRBJ1-5	TGTGCCAGCAGCCCAGGATATTTTGGTCAGCCCCAGCATTTT	CASSPGYFGQPQHF
TRBV7-7	.	.	TRBJ2-1	TGTGCCAGCAGCTTCGGTGACAGTAACTACAATGAGCAGTTCTTC	CASSFGDSNYNEQFF
TRBV4-3	TRBD2	once	TRBJ2-2	TGCGCCAGCAGCCAAGACCCTCTAGCGGGGTGGACCGGGGAGCTGTTTTTT	CASSQDPLAGWTGELFF
TRBV6-6	.	.	TRBJ1-3	TGTGCCAGCAGTTACGTCAGGGGCTCAGAAAGAAACACCATATATTTT	CASSYVRGSERNTIYF
TRBV28	.	.	TRBJ1-5	TGTGCCAGCAGTTTCACAGCGGCCAATCAGCCCCAGCATTTT	CASSFTAANQPQHF
TRBV27	TRBD2	.	TRBJ2-1	TGTGCCAGCAGTACTCCGGGGGGGCCTTACAATGAGCAGTTCTTC	CASSTPGGPYNEQFF
TRBV30	TRBD1	few	TRBJ2-7	TGTGCCTGGAGTTACTCAGGGGGCGGGGAGCAGTACTTC	CAWSYSGGGEQYF
TRBV6-1	.	.	TRBJ2-3	TGTGCCAGCAGTGAACTCTCCTACCCCACAGATACGCAGTATTTT	CASSELSYPTDTQYF
TRBV6-5	.	.	TRBJ2-1	TGTGCCAGCAGTTACGGACCGGAGGAGAATGAGCAGTTCTTC	CASSYGPEENEQFF
TRBV28	.	.	TRBJ1-1	TGTGCCAGCACCCCTTCCAGGGGAGTGTACACTGAAGCTTTCTTT	CASTPSRGVYTEAFF
TRBV28	.	.	TRBJ2-7	TGTGCCAGCAGTTCACAGGGATACTACGAGCAGTACTTC	CASSSQGYYEQYF